The T cell receptor beta chain described here comes from a study of PD-1 blockade in mismatch repair-deficient tumors. In the case of this clone: Its antigen remains unidentified.

This CDR3 comprises 17 residues. Per germline, CDR1 SGHNT and CDR2 YENEEA. V was clipped by 6 bases and J by 5 bases, with 23 bases between them. Sequencing used immunoSEQ multiplex PCR; TCRdb keeps in-frame clones, though not all of them. This sample carries some 21,000 clones, approximately 80% of them seen once, and the ten largest clones take less than 1.5%. General observations from the study: Tumor-resident clones, often undetectable pretreatment in blood, expanded then contracted after pembrolizumab.

Mismatch repair deficiency was confirmed in all patients, by PCR or immunohistochemistry. The chain couples TRBV11-3 to TRBJ2-1, with a tentative D call TRBD2 (5 bases). Source: PBMCs, taken 52 weeks after starting pembrolizumab. The TCR sequence derives from an adult with mismatch repair-deficient cancer. The CDR3 coding sequence is TGTGCCAGCAGTTACCCGCCGTGGAGCGGTAGTAACAATGAGCAGTTCTTC. It translates to CASSYPPWSGSNNEQFF.